This TCR beta chain is drawn from a study of glioma-infiltrating T cells listed by TCRdb under 2016. The study in broad terms: TCR alpha- and beta-chain repertoires were sequenced from glioma tissue, non-neoplastic brain tissue and matched peripheral blood mononuclear cells. To measure divergence between tissue and blood T-cell populations, each tissue-infiltrating repertoire was compared with the peripheral blood repertoire of the same patient. Three low-grade glioma patients, under ten primary glioblastoma patients and three non-glioma patients contributing non-neoplastic brain tissue were included in the paired cohort.

The CDR3 numbers 13 amino acids, ends counted. Only CDR3 DNA remains: 39 bases, in frame from the first base. Via the germline V gene (reference sequence), CDR1 is SGHNT and CDR2 YYREEE. Cut back by 0 bases and 5 bases, the V and J ends lie 8 bases apart. The iRepertoire nested amplicon-rescue multiplex PCR (arm-PCR) platform was used to amplify TCR alpha and beta CDR3 regions from RNA. One-step reverse transcription and amplification used roughly 100-400 ng of tissue mRNA or PBMC total RNA as input. Following bead purification, Illumina adapters were added by a secondary multiplex PCR, and libraries between 200 and 400 bp were gel-purified. Internal 6-nucleotide barcodes were carried by the libraries and were used for demultiplexing. Sequencing of the libraries was done on an Illumina MiSeq using 2x220 or 2x250 nucleotide paired-end reads. In the paper's pipeline: FLASH 1.2.11 was used to merge paired reads, and BWA-MEM then aligned the reads to the GRCh37 human genome before TRA and TRB reads were extracted. V and J assignment used an IMGT-derived reference of cassette sequences and CDR3 motifs that included pseudogenes. Reads were translated in three frames, and productive CDR3s were defined as those with a C...FGXG motif and no stop codons. Unique combinations of V-J cassette pair and CDR3 amino acid sequence were defined as clonotypes. Reads were filtered by Hamming distance, with the threshold set by the sequence error rate of each sample in mapped regions. Through fastp at Q25 and MiXCR, TCRdb rebuilt clones from the public reads, retaining in-frame beta chains. Entries that share a CDR3 protein sequence are merged under the most common genes and DNA. These V and J calls derive from TCRdb rather than the authors' analysis. Present in this sample are roughly 120,000 distinct CDR3 sequences, roughly 20% of which were seen just once. The ten top clones hold 12% to 15% of the sample.

Notes on this clonotype: No cognate antigen has been identified for it. A much bigger clone sits one base away, suggesting this may be a read error. Because the CDR3 is missing its conserved closing phenylalanine or tryptophan, this is likely a read error.

On the study overall, not on this receptor specifically: In non-neoplastic patients, VJ-independent divergence between tissue and blood fell below expectation, whereas in all gliomas, and especially in low-grade gliomas, the divergence rose above expectation. Group comparisons rested on small numbers: three non-neoplastic, three low-grade glioma and about 8 glioblastoma patients. Very few CDR3 sequences were found to be shared between tissue and blood, and this scarcity was attributed to high CDR3 diversity and limited sampling.

Sequences were obtained from glioma tissue, nonneoplastic brain tissue, or PBMCs (not recorded which). The chain joins TRBV5-4 to TRBJ1-2; the D gene is perhaps TRBD1, on 5 matching bases. The clonotype originates from a human donor with low-grade glioma or glioblastoma, undergoing nonglioma brain surgery, or in good health (not recorded which). In nucleotide form, the sequence is TGTGCCAGCAGCTTGGGACAGAAATATGGCTACACCCTC. This gives the protein CASSLGQKYGYTL.